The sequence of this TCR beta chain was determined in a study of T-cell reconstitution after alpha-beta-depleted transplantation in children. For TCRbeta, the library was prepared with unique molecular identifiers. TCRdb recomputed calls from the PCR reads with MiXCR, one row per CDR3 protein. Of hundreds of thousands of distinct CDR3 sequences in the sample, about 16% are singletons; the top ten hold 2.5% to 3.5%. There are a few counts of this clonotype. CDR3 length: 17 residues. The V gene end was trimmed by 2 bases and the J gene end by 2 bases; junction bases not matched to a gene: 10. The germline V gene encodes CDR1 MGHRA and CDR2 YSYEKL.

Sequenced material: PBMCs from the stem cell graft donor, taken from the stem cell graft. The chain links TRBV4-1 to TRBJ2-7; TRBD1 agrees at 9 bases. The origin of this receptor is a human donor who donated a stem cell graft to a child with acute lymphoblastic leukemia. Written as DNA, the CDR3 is TGCGCCAGCAGCCAAACAGAACTGAGGACAGGGGCCTACGAGCAGTACTTC. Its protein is CASSQTELRTGAYEQYF.